A selection of T cell receptor beta chains follows, all from one sample in a study of T cells in Graves' hyperthyroidism and ophthalmopathy. MiXCR was run by TCRdb on the multiplex PCR reads, yielding one entry per CDR3 protein. The sample shows 250,000 to 300,000 distinct CDR3 sequences, 13% to 15% of them seen only once. Specimen: blood. These receptors were collected from a woman in her forties or fifties with Graves' hyperthyroidism that later progressed to Graves' ophthalmopathy. The CDR3 runs from the conserved cysteine through the conserved F or W. A D gene is named only where the DNA matches it firmly. Not every row has a clone size; where given, it reads once, few, many or a size class.

clone_size	d_call	v_call	j_call	cdr3_aa	cdr3_nt
NA	NA	TRBV7-9	TRBJ1-2	CASALDGYGYTF	TGTGCCAGCGCTTTGGACGGCTATGGCTACACCTTC
many	TRBD1	TRBV5-1	TRBJ1-1	CASSFFPLGGLNTEAFF	TGCGCCAGCAGCTTCTTCCCCCTAGGGGGCTTGAACACTGAAGCTTTCTTT
few	NA	TRBV20-1	TRBJ1-1	CSHWGPGAFF	TGCAGCCACTGGGGCCCCGGGGCTTTCTTT
many	TRBD2	TRBV7-8	TRBJ2-7	CASSTNPGLAGGGYEQYF	TGTGCCAGCAGTACTAATCCGGGGCTAGCGGGAGGGGGCTACGAGCAGTACTTC
few	TRBD1	TRBV10-3	TRBJ2-7	CAIRGTGVEQYF	TGTGCCATCAGGGGGACAGGGGTCGAGCAGTACTTC
many	TRBD1	TRBV11-3	TRBJ2-7	CASSPDRGYEQYF	TGTGCCAGCAGCCCCGACAGGGGGTACGAGCAGTACTTC
many	TRBD2	TRBV20-1	TRBJ2-1	CSARAPGTSGRADNEQFF	TGCAGTGCTAGAGCGCCCGGGACTAGCGGGAGGGCCGATAATGAGCAGTTCTTC
NA	NA	TRBV20-1	TRBJ2-1	CSASPGGGGSYNEQFF	TGCAGTGCTAGCCCGGGTGGAGGGGGCTCCTACAATGAGCAGTTCTTC
NA	NA	TRBV10-3	TRBJ1-5	CAISELGREFNQPQHF	TGTGCCATCAGTGAGTTGGGGCGAGAATTCAATCAGCCCCAGCATTTT
many	NA	TRBV20-1	TRBJ2-4	CSARTGSKNIQYF	TGCAGTGCTAGAACCGGCTCCAAAAACATTCAGTACTTC
NA	TRBD2	TRBV20-1	TRBJ2-2	CSASSGTNTGELFF	TGCAGTGCTTCTAGCGGGACGAACACCGGGGAGCTGTTTTTT
many	NA	TRBV3-1	TRBJ2-1	CASSAWEDPYNEQFF	TGTGCCAGCAGCGCCTGGGAGGATCCTTACAATGAGCAGTTCTTC
few	NA	TRBV14	TRBJ2-1	CASSQDLRGVNNEQFF	TGTGCCAGCAGCCAAGATCTTCGAGGGGTAAACAATGAGCAGTTCTTC
many	NA	TRBV3-1	TRBJ2-7	CASSQFSEWGEQYF	TGTGCCAGCAGCCAATTCAGCGAGTGGGGGGAGCAGTACTTC
few	NA	TRBV5-1	TRBJ2-1	CASSLQGRKFF	TGCGCCAGCAGCTTGCAAGGGAGGAAGTTCTTC
many	TRBD2	TRBV28	TRBJ2-4	CASSRGSPGFIQYF	TGTGCCAGCAGTCGCGGGAGCCCGGGCTTCATTCAGTACTTC
many	TRBD1	TRBV30	TRBJ2-3	CAWRGRDREVDTQYF	TGTGCCTGGAGGGGTAGAGACAGGGAAGTAGATACGCAGTATTTT
many	TRBD1	TRBV11-2	TRBJ1-1	CASSRDRGGTAAMNTEAFF	TGTGCCAGCAGCAGGGACAGGGGCGGAACGGCTGCCATGAACACTGAAGCTTTCTTT
NA	TRBD1	TRBV29-1	TRBJ2-3	CSVEEQGNSDTQYF	TGCAGCGTTGAAGAACAGGGGAATTCGGATACGCAGTATTTT
NA	NA	TRBV2	TRBJ1-5	CASSEASRTSNQPQHF	TGTGCCAGCAGTGAAGCGTCCAGGACTAGCAATCAGCCCCAGCATTTT
few	NA	TRBV28	TRBJ1-1	CASSLASADMNTEAFF	TGTGCCAGCAGTTTAGCGTCAGCCGATATGAACACTGAAGCTTTCTTT
many	TRBD1	TRBV28	TRBJ1-2	CAGLPGTGGRYGYTF	TGTGCCGGCCTCCCGGGGACAGGGGGGAGGTATGGCTACACCTTC
NA	NA	TRBV25-1	TRBJ2-2	CASRNRAGNTGELFF	TGTGCCAGCAGAAACAGGGCCGGGAACACCGGGGAGCTGTTTTTT
many	TRBD1	TRBV11-1	TRBJ2-4	CASSSYLQGAKNIQYF	TGTGCCAGCAGCTCCTACTTACAGGGGGCCAAAAACATTCAGTACTTC
few	NA	TRBV20-1	TRBJ2-7	CSAFYRPSYEQYF	TGCAGTGCTTTCTATAGACCCTCCTACGAGCAGTACTTC
NA	TRBD2	TRBV9	TRBJ2-1	CASSAGGSGSWNNEQFF	TGTGCCAGCAGCGCAGGCGGAAGCGGGAGTTGGAACAATGAGCAGTTCTTC
many	TRBD2	TRBV18	TRBJ2-3	CASSPRGLGSTDTQYF	TGTGCCAGCTCACCACGAGGACTAGGCAGTACAGATACGCAGTATTTT
NA	NA	TRBV5-4	TRBJ1-1	CASSVNGHTEAFF	TGTGCCAGCAGCGTTAATGGGCACACTGAAGCTTTCTTT
many	NA	TRBV7-3	TRBJ1-6	CASSSDQTTPLHF	TGTGCCAGCAGCTCCGACCAAACTACACCCCTCCACTTT
many	NA	TRBV2	TRBJ1-4	CASSGTGARNEKLFF	TGTGCCAGCAGTGGAACCGGGGCCAGGAATGAAAAACTGTTTTTT
many	NA	TRBV5-6	TRBJ1-1	CASSRDRSTEAFF	TGTGCCAGCAGCCGCGACAGGAGCACTGAAGCTTTCTTT
many	TRBD1	TRBV7-2	TRBJ2-7	CASSAYRGPSYEQYF	TGTGCCAGCAGCGCCTACAGGGGCCCCTCCTACGAGCAGTACTTC
few	NA	TRBV3-1	TRBJ2-1	CASSPALYNEQLF	TGTGCCAGCAGCCCCGCCCTCTACAATGAGCAGCTCTTC
many	TRBD1	TRBV20-1	TRBJ1-5	CSAREQGVGQPQHF	TGCAGTGCTAGAGAACAGGGGGTTGGTCAGCCCCAGCATTTT
NA	NA	TRBV2	TRBJ2-4	CASSEGGVILAKNIQYF	TGTGCCAGCAGTGAAGGGGGGGTAATACTAGCCAAAAACATTCAGTACTTC
many	TRBD2	TRBV5-1	TRBJ2-3	CASSLGGRNTDTQYF	TGCGCCAGCAGCTTGGGCGGGAGAAACACAGATACGCAGTATTTT
NA	NA	TRBV12-5	TRBJ2-2	CASGYLGGSAGTGELFF	TGTGCTAGTGGCTATTTGGGGGGTTCCGCCGGGACCGGGGAGCTGTTTTTT
many	TRBD2	TRBV20-1	TRBJ2-3	CSAPLAGGTSTDTQYF	TGCAGTGCCCCACTAGCGGGAGGGACTAGCACAGATACGCAGTATTTT
many	TRBD2	TRBV6-5	TRBJ2-3	CASSYGLAGALDTQYF	TGTGCCAGCAGTTACGGACTAGCGGGAGCCCTAGATACGCAGTATTTT
many	NA	TRBV4-1	TRBJ2-5	CASSQVAAGSGETQYF	TGCGCCAGCAGCCAAGTTGCGGCAGGGTCGGGGGAGACCCAGTACTTC
many	TRBD1	TRBV7-9	TRBJ1-2	CASSSGQGHGYTF	TGTGCCAGCAGTTCAGGACAGGGCCATGGCTACACCTTC
many	NA	TRBV28	TRBJ1-5	CASSLRFTQHF	TGTGCCAGCAGTTTACGGTTTACCCAGCATTTT
many	NA	TRBV20-1	TRBJ2-3	CSARDPRGGGNTDTQYF	TGCAGTGCTAGAGATCCCCGAGGAGGCGGGAACACAGATACGCAGTATTTT
many	NA	TRBV13	TRBJ1-1	CASSPGLPANTEAFF	TGTGCCAGCAGCCCGGGACTTCCAGCGAACACTGAAGCTTTCTTT
many	TRBD2	TRBV7-6	TRBJ2-5	CASSLSLSGQFGTQYF	TGTGCCAGCAGCTTAAGCCTTAGCGGGCAATTCGGGACCCAGTACTTC
many	TRBD2	TRBV5-1	TRBJ2-7	CASSLGPGGVYEQYF	TGCGCCAGCAGCTTGGGGCCGGGAGGGGTCTACGAGCAGTACTTC
many	NA	TRBV7-9	TRBJ1-1	CASSFGRSTEAFF	TGTGCCAGCAGCTTTGGACGGAGTACTGAAGCTTTCTTT
NA	TRBD2	TRBV6-2/TRBV6-3	TRBJ2-3	CASSDKASGSSDTQYF	TGTGCCAGCAGTGACAAGGCTAGCGGGAGCTCAGATACGCAGTATTTT
many	NA	TRBV6-6	TRBJ2-1	CASSYPRLNFGRHPSYNEQFF	TGTGCCAGCAGTTACCCCCGCCTGAACTTTGGAAGACACCCCTCCTACAATGAGCAGTTCTTC
many	NA	TRBV29-1	TRBJ2-3	CSVEGVTDTQYF	TGCAGCGTTGAAGGAGTGACAGATACGCAGTATTTT
many	TRBD2	TRBV10-3	TRBJ2-1	CAISGTSSNNEQFF	TGTGCCATCAGTGGGACTAGCTCAAACAATGAGCAGTTCTTC
NA	NA	TRBV6-1	TRBJ1-3	CASSRKWLQDTIYF	TGTGCCAGCAGCCGAAAATGGCTCCAAGACACCATATATTTT
NA	TRBD1	TRBV6-1	TRBJ1-1	CAISEMQGEGEAFF	TGTGCCATCAGTGAGATGCAGGGGGAAGGTGAAGCTTTCTTT
many	NA	TRBV20-1	TRBJ2-1	CSASLAGIYNEQFF	TGCAGTGCTAGCTTGGCGGGAATATACAATGAGCAGTTCTTC
many	TRBD1	TRBV13	TRBJ1-1	CASSTRQGGRDTEAFF	TGTGCCAGCAGCACACGACAGGGTGGTCGGGACACTGAAGCTTTCTTT